The sequence of this TCR beta chain was determined in a study of shared clonotypes between healthy human individuals. The wider study: Used for every donor were three CD4 naive, three CD4 memory, two CD8 naive and one CD8 memory plate. Study-wide points: When naive CD4 clonotypes were compared across a handful of donors, around 4.6% were shared. Non-shared clonotypes were found to have lower generation probabilities than the clonotypes that were shared by all four of the sorted-subset donors.

The germline V gene encodes CDR1 SGHRS and CDR2 YFSETQ. J was trimmed by 0 bases and V by 4 bases; bases with no gene match: 7. CDR3 length: 16 amino acids. As to this clone: Its antigen is currently unknown.

Original data processing: Without quality scores, immunoSEQ junctional reads could not be filtered like full-length reads. Sequencing used immunoSEQ multiplex PCR; TCRdb keeps in-frame clones, though not all of them. That table furnishes V, J and clone size, whereas the DNA furnished D and trimming. This table holds a few million clones, about 94% found once. This clonotype originated in a man younger than 35 in good health. V and J are TRBV5-1 and TRBJ2-7, with 10 bases that match TRBD1. Sequencing used naive CD4+ T cells sorted from blood. The subset here: CD45RA+ positively selected. This CDR3 is CASSGAGTGASYEQYF. The CDR3, as DNA: TGCGCCAGCAGCGGCGCCGGGACAGGGGCCTCCTACGAGCAGTACTTC.